The clone carrying this T cell receptor (beta chain) showed up many times. This record comes from a study of T cells after yellow fever vaccination. Overall study context: Researchers used SMART-Seq v4 Ultra Low Input to prepare fractions that had low cell numbers.

This CDR3 is built from 16 residues. The J segment lost 6 bases and the V segment lost 1 base, leaving 7 bases of the junction unmatched. From germline, CDR1 is KGHSH and CDR2 LQKENI. As TCR cDNA was made by 5'RACE template switching, a universal primer site and UMIs were added. TCRdb redid the calling of the 5' RACE reads with MiXCR, one entry per CDR3 protein. The data hold roughly 120,000 distinct CDR3 sequences, with more than 6% observed a single time. The sequence derives from a man aged 18 to 35 who received the YFV17D yellow fever vaccine. J is TRBJ2-1 and V is TRBV18; 9 bases map to TRBD2. The material sequenced was CD4+ T cells sorted from PBMCs, taken roughly 10 days after the first yellow fever vaccination. The CDR3 DNA sequence: TGTGCCAGCTCACCACGACGGCGGGGGGGCATCAATGAGCAGTTCTTC. Translating gives CASSPRRRGGINEQFF.